Listed here is a single T cell receptor (beta chain). Antigen specificity is unknown. Germline V CDR1 and CDR2: MNHNY, SVGAGI (reference sequence). The length of the CDR3 is 13 residues. The V end was cut by 2 bases, the J end by 10 bases, with 9 bases between. The data are from a study of T cell responses to AZD1222 COVID-19 vaccine. Sequencing used immunoSEQ multiplex PCR; TCRdb keeps in-frame clones, though not all of them. The table has around 100,000 clones, approximately 87% seen once. Findings and caveats of the study: Of the AZD1222 recipients, only six or seven were seropositive at baseline. A reported finding is that nearly half of spike-specific TCRs target unmutated variant regions. A mostly white British donor set with more females was recruited, and clonal diversity was possibly underestimated.

The source was peripheral blood, collected on day 0 of MenACWY control vaccination. The clonotype was recovered from an adult in good health. The J gene is TRBJ1-6, the V gene TRBV6-6; D is undetermined. CDR3 coding DNA: TGTGCCAGCAGTTACCGAATAAACTCACCCCTCCACTTT. Translating it yields CASSYRINSPLHF.